The sequence of this T cell receptor beta chain was determined in a study of blood T cells in healthy people across ages. Germline values: CDR1 SSHAT, CDR2 FNYEAQ (reference sequence). CDR3 length: 14 residues. Between the trimmed V and J ends, which lost 2 bases and 7 bases, there was a span of 15 bases. A second PCR, run for about 7 to 12 cycles, used a sample-barcoded 5' primer plus a J-beta primer mix. MiXCR was run by TCRdb on the 5' RACE reads, yielding one entry per CDR3 protein. The table has 1.8 million or so distinct CDR3 sequences, about two fifths seen once. The sequenced sample was blood. The chain links TRBV7-7 to TRBJ2-7; D is unclear. The TCR comes from a human donor in good health. CDR3 protein: CASSLFPLSREQYF. The DNA of the CDR3 is TGTGCCAGCAGCTTATTCCCATTGAGTCGGGAGCAGTACTTC. Based on the CDR3 plus reference TRBV7-7 and TRBJ2-7, the full variable domain is GAGVSQSPRYKVTKRGQDVTLRCDPISSHATLYWYQQALGQGPEFLTYFNYEAQPDKSGLPSDRFSAERPEGSISTLTIQRTEQRDSAMYRCASSLFPLSREQYFGPGTRLTVT.